The 25 T cell receptor beta chains presented below share a single source sample, sequenced in a study of early T cells in non-severe SARS-CoV-2 infection. Each CDR3 protein is one row after TCRdb ran MiXCR on the 5' RACE reads. Of tens of thousands of distinct CDR3 sequences listed, around 9.7% are singletons. Input material: whole blood. These receptors were obtained from an adult who was a healthcare worker with PCR-confirmed SARS-CoV-2 infection or an uninfected control (not recorded which).

This clonotype was counted at least ten times. The gene calls are TRBV20-1 and TRBJ2-7, with D possibly TRBD1 on 6 matching bases. CDR1 and CDR2 from the germline V gene are DFQATT and SNEGSKA (reference sequence). The CDR3 runs 15 residues. Trimming removed 6 bases at V and 6 bases at J, with 24 bases between. CDR3: CSARRQALFLVEQYF. As DNA, the CDR3 is TGCAGTGCGAGAAGACAGGCCCTCTTCCTTGTCGAGCAGTACTTC.

V and J are TRBV7-6 and TRBJ2-5; perhaps D is TRBD1 or TRBD2 (5 bases each). This CDR3 comprises 15 residues. Trimming shortened V by 4 bases and J by 4 bases, and 16 bases separated the two germline ends. Germline V gene sequence: CDR1 SGHVS, CDR2 FNYEAQ. The CDR3 here is CASSWGPGPGETQYF. Here the CDR3 DNA reads TGTGCCAGCAGCTGGGGACCGGGCCCAGGAGAGACCCAGTACTTC.

This clonotype has a handful of counts. The chain links TRBV20-1 to TRBJ2-7; D gene ambiguous. Trimming cost V 4 bases and J 3 bases, with 7 bases left between them. This CDR3 contains 11 residues. Germline lookup yields CDR1 DFQATT and CDR2 SNEGSKA (reference sequence). The CDR3 protein is CSATDNYEQYF. CDR3 DNA sequence: TGCAGTGCTACCGACAACTACGAGCAGTACTTC.

This clonotype was seen many times. Written as DNA, the CDR3 is TGTGCCAGCTCCAGCGGGAGAAATCAGCCCCAGCATTTT. It is translated as CASSSGRNQPQHF. The chain uses TRBV7-8 and TRBJ1-5; D ambiguous. The germline CDR1 and CDR2 sequences are SGHVS and FQNEAQ. The CDR3 contains 13 residues. Trimming pared 8 bases from V and 4 bases from J, leaving 12 bases between.

This clonotype was found many times. The V call is TRBV2, the J call TRBJ2-1; 12 bases are shared with TRBD2. The CDR3 contains 15 residues. V lost 3 bases and J lost 9; bases outside the gene matches: 6. The germline V gene encodes CDR1 SNHLY and CDR2 FYNNEI. CDR3 loop: CASSESSGGVGEQFF. For the CDR3, the DNA is TGTGCCAGCAGTGAGTCTAGCGGGGGGGTCGGTGAGCAGTTCTTC.

This chain links TRBV6-2 or TRBV6-3 with TRBJ2-3; D not resolved. The CDR3 runs to 10 residues. Per germline, CDR1 MNHEY and CDR2 SVGEGT. V dropped 6 bases and J dropped 10 bases, with 8 bases sitting between them. The CDR3 DNA sequence: TGTGCCAGCAGACGAGTAGCGCAGTATTTT. It codes for CASRRVAQYF.

This clonotype was counted a few times. The CDR3 protein is CASSLAVSVTGELFF. In nucleotides, the CDR3 is TGTGCCAGCAGTTTAGCGGTTTCTGTCACCGGGGAGCTGTTTTTT. The rearrangement links TRBV27 to TRBJ2-2; D ambiguous. The CDR3 length is 15 residues. V was shortened by 2 bases and J by 4 bases, with 11 bases between the two germline ends. Per germline, CDR1 MNHEY and CDR2 SMNVEV (reference sequence).

This clonotype has a handful of counts. The chain uses TRBV5-1 and TRBJ1-2, with D perhaps matching TRBD1 (5 bases). V lost 9 bases, J lost 2 bases, and 11 bases lay in between. The CDR3 extends over 12 amino acids. Germline V gene sequence: CDR1 SGHRS, CDR2 YFSETQ. CDR3 protein: CATRGANYGYTF. CDR3 DNA sequence: TGCGCCACCCGTGGGGCGAACTATGGCTACACCTTC.

This clonotype was counted at least ten times. The V gene is TRBV7-8, the J gene TRBJ2-2; 7 bases match TRBD2. The CDR3 runs to 16 residues. V lost 4 bases to trimming and J lost 8 bases; unmatched junction nucleotides: 13. The germline V gene encodes CDR1 SGHVS and CDR2 FQNEAQ. CDR3 coding DNA: TGTGCCAGCAGCTCGCGCCGACTAGCCGCCGGTGGGGAGCTGTTTTTT. Protein: CASSSRRLAAGGELFF. The full variable domain, with the rest looked up from reference TRBV7-8 and TRBJ2-2, is GAGVSQSPRYKVAKRGQDVALRCDPISGHVSLFWYQQALGQGPEFLTYFQNEAQLDKSGLPSDRFFAERPEGSVSTLKIQRTQQEDSAVYLCASSSRRLAAGGELFFGEGSRLTVL.

This sequence joins TRBV4-1 and TRBJ1-1; D remains unclear. Germline CDR1 is MGHRA and CDR2 is YSYEKL. The CDR3 consists of 15 residues. V was pared by 4 bases and J by 1 base, with 13 bases between. CDR3 region: CASSLSGAANTEAFF. The CDR3 DNA reads as TGCGCCAGCAGCCTCTCTGGCGCGGCGAACACTGAAGCTTTCTTT.

Many counts were recorded for this clonotype. The chain is built from TRBV7-6 and TRBJ1-1, with no clear D. Per germline, CDR1 SGHVS and CDR2 FNYEAQ. The CDR3 sequence is 13 residues long. The V end was cut by 1 base, the J end by 5 bases, with 8 bases between. The CDR3 sequence: CASSLGEATEAFF. DNA of the CDR3: TGTGCCAGCAGCTTAGGAGAGGCGACTGAAGCTTTCTTT.

The chain employs TRBV5-1 and TRBJ2-1; 12 nucleotides line up with TRBD1. The germline CDR1 and CDR2 sequences are SGHRS and YFSETQ. The CDR3 spans 15 residues. With 4 bases clipped from V and 7 bases from J, the junction kept 6 bases outside the gene matches. CDR3 sequence: CASSIPGQGANEQFF. DNA of the CDR3: TGCGCCAGCAGCATCCCGGGACAGGGGGCGAATGAGCAGTTCTTC.

This clonotype was observed many times. This chain joins TRBV27 and TRBJ2-7; D is ambiguous. From germline, CDR1 is MNHEY and CDR2 SMNVEV (reference sequence). The CDR3 contains 15 residues. The V gene lost 6 bases and the J gene lost 4 bases, with 19 bases spanning the gap. CDR3 sequence reads: CASSLMGIGRYEQYF. The CDR3 DNA follows: TGTGCCAGCAGCTTGATGGGGATCGGTCGGTACGAGCAGTACTTC.

This sequence joins TRBV15 and TRBJ1-1; a weak D match, TRBD1 (5 bases). Germline V gene sequence: CDR1 LNHNV, CDR2 YYDKDF (reference sequence). The CDR3 covers 15 residues. V lost 3 bases and J 2 bases, leaving 13 bases between the germline ends. CDR3 DNA: TGTGCCACCAGCAGGATAGTCCAGGGAAACACTGAAGCTTTCTTT. It encodes CATSRIVQGNTEAFF.

Ten or more counts support this clonotype. V and J are TRBV4-1 and TRBJ2-2; 11 positions match TRBD2. The J segment lost 7 bases and the V segment lost 1 base, leaving 5 bases of the junction unmatched. Germline loops: CDR1 MGHRA, CDR2 YSYEKL. The CDR3 is 16 residues long. The CDR3 nucleotides read TGCGCCAGCAGCCAAGGTAGCGGGGGGGCCATCGGGGAGCTGTTTTTT. Translated, it gives CASSQGSGGAIGELFF.

J is TRBJ2-7 and V is TRBV5-1; possibly TRBD1 for D (7 bases). Between the trimmed V and J ends, which lost 1 base and 7 bases, there was a span of 15 bases. The length of the CDR3 is 14 residues. The germline gives CDR1 SGHRS, CDR2 YFSETQ. The CDR3 loop reads CASSLLEGAREQYF. The CDR3 coding sequence is TGCGCCAGCAGCTTGTTGGAGGGGGCAAGGGAGCAGTACTTC.

This clonotype was detected ten times or more. The chain employs TRBV6-5 and TRBJ1-1; D is uncertain. The V end lost 5 bases, the J end lost 5 bases, and 12 bases lay between the germline ends. The CDR3 extends over 13 amino acids. Germline V lookup: CDR1 MNHEY, CDR2 SVGAGI. The CDR3 DNA reads TGTGCCAGCAGTGCGGGCCGGCGGACTGAAGCTTTCTTT. Its translation is CASSAGRRTEAFF.

This clonotype was detected a few times. V and J are TRBV6-2 or TRBV6-3 and TRBJ1-2; D ambiguous. V was cut by 6 bases and J by 3 bases, with 2 bases left in between. The CDR3 has 10 residues. In germline, CDR1 is MNHEY, CDR2 SVGEGT. DNA for the CDR3: TGTGCCAGCAGGGACTATGGCTACACCTTC. It specifies CASRDYGYTF.

The sample holds many counts of this clonotype. CDR3 nucleotides: TGTGCCAGCAGCTTACAGCGGGGGGACGAGCAGTACTTC. Translation gives CASSLQRGDEQYF. This chain connects TRBV7-3 to TRBJ2-7; TRBD2 matches 9 bases. The germline V gene encodes CDR1 SGHTA and CDR2 FQGTGA. V was clipped by 2 bases and J by 5 bases; unmatched bases: 1. The length of the CDR3 is 13 residues.

The table lists this clonotype with many counts. V usage is TRBV29-1 and J usage is TRBJ2-2; D is possibly TRBD1 (6 bases). The CDR3 spans 15 residues. Trimming stripped 7 bases from V and 5 bases from J, with 20 bases between. Germline loops: CDR1 SQVTM, CDR2 ANQGSEA. CDR3 DNA sequence: TGCAGCGCCAGGAAGCCGGGACAACGGACCGGGGAGCTGTTTTTT. Translating it yields CSARKPGQRTGELFF.

This clonotype was detected ten times or more. CDR3 DNA sequence: TGTGCCAGCAGCTTTCGGTTAACAGGGGGTCAGGACATTCAGTACTTC. Residues: CASSFRLTGGQDIQYF. The chain carries TRBV7-9 and TRBJ2-4; TRBD1 aligns across 8 bases. Per germline, CDR1 SEHNR and CDR2 FQNEAQ (reference sequence). Trimming took 3 bases from V and 8 from J; bases not matched to a gene: 12. CDR3 length equals 16 residues.

This clonotype was observed at least ten times. This chain joins TRBV12-3 or TRBV12-4 and TRBJ2-2; no firm D call. This CDR3 region has 15 residues. V lost 6 bases and J lost 2, with 13 bases in between. DNA for the CDR3: TGTGCCAGCAGACCCACGGGCCTTAACACCGGGGAGCTGTTTTTT. This gives the protein CASRPTGLNTGELFF.

This clonotype was recorded at least ten times. This rearrangement joins TRBV28 to TRBJ1-4; D is ambiguous. Germline V gene sequence: CDR1 MDHEN, CDR2 SYDVKM. This CDR3 comprises 14 residues. Trimming removed 7 bases at V and 0 bases at J, with 9 bases between. CDR3 nucleotides: TGTGCCAGCAAATGGGGAGCAACTAATGAAAAACTGTTTTTT. As protein: CASKWGATNEKLFF.

J is TRBJ2-7 and V is TRBV29-1; 9 bases agree with TRBD1. In germline, CDR1 is SQVTM, CDR2 ANQGSEA. This CDR3 contains 13 residues. Trimming took 4 bases from V and 3 from J; bases not matched to a gene: 4. This CDR3 is CSVVGQGLYEQYF. The CDR3 region has the DNA TGCAGCGTTGTTGGACAGGGGCTCTACGAGCAGTACTTC.

A few counts support this clonotype. This sequence joins TRBV7-9 and TRBJ1-2; D is unresolved. Trimming cost V 7 bases and J 7 bases, with 13 bases left between them. CDR3 size: 12 residues. Germline CDR1 reads SEHNR; CDR2 reads FQNEAQ (reference sequence). The CDR3 region is CASTMASSGYTF. The CDR3 bases are TGTGCCAGCACCATGGCATCAAGTGGCTACACCTTC.